This TCR beta chain appears in the sequencing data of a study of blood T cell repertoires in COVID-19. With V trimmed by 1 base and J by 4 bases, 11 bases remained unmatched. This CDR3 contains 17 residues. Germline assignment: CDR1 SGHTA and CDR2 FQGNSA. Here immunoSEQ multiplex PCR was the method, and the copy in TCRdb shows in-frame clones only, minus some. The sample holds about 200,000 clones, approximately 81% seen once. Sample: peripheral blood. J is TRBJ1-2 and V is TRBV7-2; TRBD1 matches at 8 bases. This sequence was found in an elderly woman with acute or convalescent COVID-19. Here the CDR3 reads CASSLDSDRAKAYGYTF. The CDR3 nucleotides read TGTGCCAGCAGCTTAGACTCGGACAGGGCAAAAGCCTATGGCTACACCTTC.